This TCR beta chain comes out of a study of human T cells and chemical hapten exposure. As for time point: patch test 3, about 24 weeks after DPC sensitization. Treatment reported: therapeutic diphenylcyclopropenone sensitization with weekly scalp DPC. Library preparation tagged each individual cDNA molecule with a unique molecular identifier. As originally analysed: A per-sample median of about 96,000 TCRs was observed, with counts ranging from roughly 23,224 to 700,000. TCRdb itself ran the RACE reads through MiXCR, one entry per CDR3 protein. TCRdb, rather than the study authors, made the V and J calls. Among 95,000 to 150,000 distinct CDR3 sequences listed, about 11% were seen once. Source: whole blood, taken in connection with sensitization to the hapten diphenylcyclopropenone (DPC). This sequence was found in a woman aged 45-60 years with alopecia areata. Some clones in this sample may be carry-over from other donors' samples.

The DNA for the CDR3 is TGTGCCAGCAGCGTAGTCGGCGGGAGTAATGAGCAGTTCTTC. Amino acid sequence: CASSVVGGSNEQFF. This chain uses TRBV9 with TRBJ2-1, with TRBD2 matching 7 bases. Unmatched junction bases numbered 4, after V lost 0 bases and J lost 7 bases. CDR1 and CDR2 (germline): SGDLS, YYNGEE. CDR3 length equals 14 residues.